What follows are 23 T cell receptor beta chains derived from one specimen sequenced in a study of PD-1 blockade in classical Hodgkin lymphoma. Measured with immunoSEQ multiplex PCR; TCRdb has only the in-frame clones, and not every one. The table shows 32,000 or so clones, with around 87% occurring only once. The time point is: cycle 4 day 1 (C4D1), after more than five weeks of nivolumab. All the patients suffered relapse after autologous stem cell transplantation, and brentuximab vedotin exposure differed. Out of thawed PBMCs, magnetic negative selection purified CD4+ T cells. Sequences were derived from CD4+ T cells from blood, sampled before the fourth cycle of nivolumab. These receptors all come from a human donor with classical Hodgkin lymphoma.

This rearrangement joins TRBV18 to TRBJ1-5; D is possibly TRBD1 (5 bases). V gave up 3 bases and J gave up 6 bases, with 18 bases separating them. CDR3 length equals 16 residues. Per the germline V gene, CDR1 is KGHSH and CDR2 is LQKENI. The CDR3 DNA follows: TGTGCCAGCTCACCGACAGCCCCCGCCTTAGCTCAGCCCCAGCATTTT. Translation gives CASSPTAPALAQPQHF.

This chain uses TRBV7-9 with TRBJ2-3, with D perhaps matching TRBD2 (5 bases). Trimming cost V 1 base and J 2 bases, with 13 bases left between them. CDR1 and CDR2 (germline): SEHNR, FQNEAQ (reference sequence). This CDR3 has 16 amino acids. CDR3 DNA sequence: TGTGCCAGCAGCTTAGATCCAGGAGGCCTCACAGATACGCAGTATTTT. Amino acid sequence: CASSLDPGGLTDTQYF.

J is TRBJ1-5 and V is TRBV2; unclear D gene. This CDR3 has 14 amino acids. CDR1 is SNHLY, CDR2 FYNNEI, per germline. Trimming stripped 1 base from V and 5 bases from J, with 9 bases between. Here the CDR3 DNA reads TGTGCCAGCAGTGAAGGGACCTTCGATCAGCCCCAGCATTTT. Its translation: CASSEGTFDQPQHF.

The chain uses TRBV5-3 and TRBJ1-4; unclear D gene. Being an ORF, TRBV5-3 has a function that is uncertain. There are 11 residues in the CDR3. Trimming pared 2 bases from V and 4 bases from J, leaving 0 bases between. The CDR3 reads CARSFNEKLFF. DNA for the CDR3: TGTGCCAGAAGCTTTAATGAAAAACTGTTTTTT.

This chain links TRBV10-1 with TRBJ1-1; D may be TRBD1 (6 bases). The length of the CDR3 is 12 residues. Trimming stripped 8 bases from V and 9 bases from J, with 16 bases between. Germline V lookup: CDR1 WNHNN, CDR2 SYGVQD (reference sequence). Written as DNA, the CDR3 is TGCGCCAGCCGGGAGGACACAGGGAAAGCTTTCTTT. Translating gives CASREDTGKAFF.

The V call is TRBV6-5, the J call TRBJ2-7; D not certain. CDR1 is MNHEY, CDR2 SVGAGI, per germline. V lost 8 bases, J lost 5 bases, and 13 bases lay in between. The CDR3 loop spans 12 amino acids. The DNA for the CDR3 is TGTGCCAGCGGTCGGGTATCAGACGAGCAGTACTTC. Its protein is CASGRVSDEQYF.

The V and J genes are TRBV30 and TRBJ1-1; D not certain. V gave up 4 bases and J gave up 1 base, with 7 bases separating them. The CDR3 sequence is 12 residues long. Looked up from germline, CDR1 is GTSNPN and CDR2 is SVGIG (reference sequence). The CDR3 reads CAWTGGNTEAFF. The CDR3 bases are TGTGCCTGGACTGGAGGGAACACTGAAGCTTTCTTT.

The V and J genes are TRBV7-9 and TRBJ2-7, with D maybe TRBD2 (7 bases). The CDR3 length is 16 residues. Trimming stripped 7 bases from V and 5 bases from J, with 24 bases between. The germline CDR1 and CDR2 sequences are SEHNR and FQNEAQ (reference sequence). The CDR3 DNA is TGTGCCAGCATCCTAACGGGGGGCGCGCCTTTAGACGAGCAGTACTTC. This translates into CASILTGGAPLDEQYF.

The rearrangement uses TRBV18 and TRBJ2-3, with TRBD2 matching 10 bases. The V and J ends lost 3 bases and 4 bases, in that order; junction bases with no gene match: 4. The CDR3 loop spans 15 amino acids. Germline loops: CDR1 KGHSH, CDR2 LQKENI. The CDR3 sequence is CASSPSGRRADTQYF. The CDR3 nucleotides are TGTGCCAGCTCACCTAGCGGGAGGAGGGCAGATACGCAGTATTTT.

This sequence joins TRBV14 and TRBJ2-7, with 8 bases matching TRBD1. Germline V gene lookup returns CDR1 SGHDN and CDR2 FVKESK. V lost 0 bases and J lost 8; bases outside the gene matches: 3. This CDR3 spans 13 amino acids. Here the CDR3 reads CASSQDNRGKQYF. The CDR3 coding sequence is TGTGCCAGCAGCCAAGATAACAGGGGGAAGCAGTACTTC.

The chain links TRBV27 to TRBJ2-5; 7 bases line up with TRBD1. V dropped 6 bases and J dropped 3; count of bases not matched to a gene: 4. The CDR3 runs to 13 residues. Germline CDR1 MNHEY, CDR2 SMNVEV (reference sequence). This CDR3 reads CASRPQGEETQYF. The CDR3 DNA reads TGTGCCAGCAGACCTCAGGGGGAAGAGACCCAGTACTTC.

This chain links TRBV11-2 with TRBJ1-1; 8 nucleotides line up with TRBD1. J lost 5 bases, V lost 1 base, and 3 bases had no gene match. The CDR3 is 14 residues long. Germline V gives CDR1 SGHAT, CDR2 FQNNGV. DNA for the CDR3: TGTGCCAGCAGCTTAGGACAGGGGAGGACTGAAGCTTTCTTT. Translated, it gives CASSLGQGRTEAFF.

The V and J genes are TRBV7-8 and TRBJ1-5; maybe TRBD1 (5 bases). V was cut by 2 bases and J by 8 bases, with 13 bases left in between. The germline V gene encodes CDR1 SGHVS and CDR2 FQNEAQ. CDR3 length: 14 amino acids. This CDR3 reads CASSLPGTVEPQHF. Written as DNA, the CDR3 is TGTGCCAGCAGCTTACCCGGGACGGTGGAGCCCCAGCATTTT.

CDR3 in amino acids: CASSMRGPTQTLSNQPQHF. The CDR3, as DNA: TGTGCCAGTAGTATGCGGGGTCCCACCCAAACTCTTAGCAATCAGCCCCAGCATTTT. This sequence joins TRBV19 and TRBJ1-5; D is unresolved. The CDR3 has 19 amino acids. Trimming took 3 bases from V and 0 from J, leaving 21 bases between them. Germline-derived CDR1 and CDR2 are LNHDA and SQIVND (reference sequence).

V usage is TRBV7-6 and J usage is TRBJ2-2, with D possibly matching TRBD2 (6 bases). There are 15 residues in the CDR3. Germline V gives CDR1 SGHVS, CDR2 FNYEAQ. V gave up 5 bases and J gave up 6 bases, with 16 bases separating them. CDR3 coding DNA: TGTGCCAGCAGCACCATTGGAGGGGCCGCCGGGGAGCTGTTTTTT. Translating it yields CASSTIGGAAGELFF.

This clone was seen a few times. The V and J genes are TRBV19 and TRBJ1-2, with a possible D match to TRBD1 (5 bases). The CDR3 runs to 13 residues. The V and J ends lost 6 bases and 6 bases respectively, with 14 bases between them. CDR1 LNHDA and CDR2 SQIVND come from the germline V gene (reference sequence). The CDR3 loop reads CASRQRGNDGYTF. For the CDR3, the DNA is TGTGCCAGTAGACAGCGGGGGAACGATGGCTACACCTTC. The variable domain in full, completed from reference TRBV19 and TRBJ1-2, reads DGGITQSPKYLFRKEGQNVTLSCEQNLNHDAMYWYRQDPGQGLRLIYYSQIVNDFQKGDIAEGYSVSREKKESFPLTVTSAQKNPTAFYLCASRQRGNDGYTFGSGTRLTVV.

This rearrangement joins TRBV18 to TRBJ2-1; D is uncertain. This CDR3 contains 15 residues. Germline lookup yields CDR1 KGHSH and CDR2 LQKENI. Trimming left V 3 bases short and J 0 bases short, with 9 bases between. The CDR3 loop reads CASSPDGRSYNEQFF. The DNA for the CDR3 is TGTGCCAGCTCACCGGACGGCCGCTCCTACAATGAGCAGTTCTTC.

This clone was found once. CDR3 sequence (DNA): TGTGCCACCAGCAGATCCGGGACAGGGGCCAATGAGCAGTTCTTC. This translates into CATSRSGTGANEQFF. The V and J genes are TRBV15 and TRBJ2-1; TRBD1 matches at 10 bases. Germline CDR1 is LNHNV and CDR2 is YYDKDF (reference sequence). V dropped 2 bases and J dropped 6; count of bases not matched to a gene: 4. The CDR3 has 15 residues.

The rearrangement joins TRBV7-9 to TRBJ1-3; 9 nucleotides match TRBD1. The trim removed 2 bases at V and 0 bases at J, leaving 11 bases unmatched. This CDR3 contains 19 residues. CDR1 and CDR2 (germline): SEHNR, FQNEAQ (reference sequence). CDR3 region: CASSLKGTGSPISGNTIYF. The CDR3 DNA sequence: TGTGCCAGCAGCTTAAAAGGGACAGGGTCCCCCATCTCTGGAAACACCATATATTTT.

This clone has just a few counts. V usage is TRBV12-1 and J usage is TRBJ1-2; no DNA check was done on the table's D call, TRBD1. TRBV12-1 is a listed pseudogene. The CDR3 consists of 14 residues. DNA of the CDR3: TGTGCCAGCAGCTTTAGGGGTCGAGACTATGGCTACACCTTC. Translating it yields CASSFRGRDYGYTF.

The rearrangement links TRBV15 to TRBJ1-5, with 8 nucleotides matching TRBD1. The V and J ends lost 0 bases and 4 bases, in that order; junction bases with no gene match: 8. This CDR3 spans 17 amino acids. Germline V gene sequence: CDR1 LNHNV, CDR2 YYDKDF (reference sequence). The CDR3, as DNA: TGTGCCACCAGCAGAGACGCCAGGACAGGGCAAAATCAGCCCCAGCATTTT. Translating gives CATSRDARTGQNQPQHF.

This rearrangement joins TRBV6-4 to TRBJ2-3, with D perhaps TRBD2 (6 bases). This CDR3 is built from 15 residues. The ends were cut back, 2 bases at V and 4 bases at J, with 13 bases in the middle. CDR1 is MRHNA, CDR2 SNTAGT, per germline. CDR3 residues: CASSDGAGTADTQYF. The DNA for the CDR3 is TGTGCCAGCAGTGACGGGGCGGGAACCGCAGATACGCAGTATTTT.

This clone was detected a few times. This sequence joins TRBV10-3 and TRBJ1-5, with a weak D call TRBD1 (6 bases). The CDR3 covers 15 residues. CDR1 and CDR2 (germline): ENHRY, SYGVKD. The ends were cut back, 0 bases at V and 6 bases at J, with 12 bases in the middle. The CDR3 spells CAISESGGAGQPQHF. CDR3 nucleotide sequence: TGTGCCATCAGTGAGTCCGGGGGGGCCGGTCAGCCCCAGCATTTT.